These T cell receptor beta chains were read from a single sample in a study of shared clonotypes between healthy human individuals. The repertoire was sequenced with immunoSEQ multiplex PCR; TCRdb's copy has only in-frame clones and lacks some. The table lists nearly 750,000 clones, 55% to 80% of them singletons, with less than 2% in the top ten. Material for sequencing was memory CD4+ T cells sorted from blood. The source is a woman aged 25 to 39 in good health. CDR3s include the opening cysteine and the closing phenylalanine or tryptophan. Each record gives: D gene, V gene, J gene, clone size, CDR3 protein, CDR3 DNA. A D gene is named only where the DNA matches it firmly. The size field is filled for only some rows; it gives once, few, many or a size class.

.	TRBV19	TRBJ1-5	few	CASSMRTERQPQHF	TGTGCCAGTAGTATGCGAACAGAACGTCAGCCCCAGCATTTT
.	TRBV7-2	TRBJ1-1	.	CASSLSMNTEAFF	TGTGCCAGCAGCTTGTCCATGAACACTGAAGCTTTCTTT
.	TRBV10-3	TRBJ1-5	.	CAISHDRDNQPQHF	TGTGCCATCAGTCACGACAGAGACAATCAGCCCCAGCATTTT
.	TRBV27	TRBJ2-1	.	CASSRHQLSEQFF	TGTGCCAGCAGTAGACACCAGCTGTCTGAGCAGTTCTTC
TRBD1	TRBV2	TRBJ2-7	.	CASSERDSYEQYF	TGTGCCAGCAGTGAAAGGGACAGCTACGAGCAGTACTTC
TRBD1	TRBV28	TRBJ1-2	.	CASRDRYYGYTF	TGTGCCAGCCGGGACAGGTACTATGGCTACACCTTC
.	TRBV29-1	TRBJ2-3	.	CSALGAREERRDSTDTQYF	TGCAGCGCCCTGGGGGCACGGGAGGAGCGGAGAGATAGCACAGATACGCAGTATTTT
TRBD2	TRBV5-1	TRBJ2-5	.	CASSSSPSGRETQYF	TGCGCCAGCAGCTCCTCCCCTAGCGGGAGGGAGACCCAGTACTTC
TRBD1	TRBV6-5	TRBJ1-2	.	CASKKTGGGGYGYTF	TGTGCCAGTAAGAAAACAGGGGGCGGTGGCTATGGCTACACCTTC
.	TRBV10-1	TRBJ1-3	.	CASKASSGNTIYF	TGCGCCAGCAAGGCCAGCTCTGGAAACACCATATATTTT
.	TRBV5-1	TRBJ2-3	.	CASSSEGEATQYF	TGCGCCAGCAGCTCCGAGGGGGAGGCTACGCAGTATTTT
.	TRBV6-6	TRBJ2-3	.	CASSYGGADTQYF	TGTGCCAGCAGTTACGGGGGCGCAGATACGCAGTATTTT
TRBD1	TRBV6-5	TRBJ2-5	.	CASTLGQEYQETQYF	TGTGCCAGCACCTTGGGACAGGAGTACCAAGAGACCCAGTACTTC
.	TRBV28	TRBJ2-2	.	CATSRPYLAGELFF	TGTGCCACCTCCCGCCCTTATCTCGCCGGGGAGCTGTTTTTT